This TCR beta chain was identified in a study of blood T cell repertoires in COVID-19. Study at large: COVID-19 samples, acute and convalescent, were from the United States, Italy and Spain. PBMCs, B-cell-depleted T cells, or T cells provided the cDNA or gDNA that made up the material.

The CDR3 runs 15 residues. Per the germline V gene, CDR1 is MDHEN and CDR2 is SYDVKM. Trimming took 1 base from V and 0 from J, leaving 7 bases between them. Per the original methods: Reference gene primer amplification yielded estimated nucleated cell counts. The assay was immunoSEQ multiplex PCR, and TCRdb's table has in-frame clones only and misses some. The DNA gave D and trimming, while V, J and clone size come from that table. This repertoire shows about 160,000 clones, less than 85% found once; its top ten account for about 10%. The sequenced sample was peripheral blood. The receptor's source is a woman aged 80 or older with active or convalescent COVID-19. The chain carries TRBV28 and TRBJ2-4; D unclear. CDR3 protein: CASSLFGLAKNIQYF. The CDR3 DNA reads TGTGCCAGCAGTTTATTCGGTCTAGCCAAAAACATTCAGTACTTC.